The 27 T cell receptor beta chains reported below all come from one sample, sequenced in a study of shared clonotypes between healthy human individuals. The repertoire was sequenced with immunoSEQ multiplex PCR; TCRdb's copy has only in-frame clones and lacks some. The sample has millions of clones, 85% to 95% seen once; the top ten hold 0.1% to 0.15%. Sequencing was carried out using naive CD4+ T cells sorted from blood. Subset indicated: CD45RA+ positively selected. The receptor source for this set is a man aged 18 to 29 in good health.

The CDR3 DNA reads as TGTGCCAGCTCACTAGGGGACAGAAACATTCAGTACTTC. Protein sequence: CASSLGDRNIQYF. The gene calls are TRBV18 and TRBJ2-4, with 7 bases aligning to TRBD1. V lost 4 bases to trimming and J lost 6 bases; unmatched junction nucleotides: 3. Germline V gene data show CDR1 as KGHSH and CDR2 as LQKENI. The CDR3 has 13 residues.

The CDR3 loop is CASSLNMGTGGEAFF. Written as DNA, the CDR3 is TGCGCCAGCAGCTTGAATATGGGGACAGGGGGTGAAGCTTTCTTT. The rearrangement uses TRBV5-1 and TRBJ1-1; 11 bases are shared with TRBD1. The V and J ends lost 1 base and 7 bases, in that order; junction bases with no gene match: 6. Germline lookup yields CDR1 SGHRS and CDR2 YFSETQ. The CDR3 runs to 15 residues.

As regards this clone: The sample holds other DNA sequences that translate to the same CDR3. V is TRBV5-1 and J is TRBJ2-7, with a possible D match to TRBD1 (5 bases). Germline V gives CDR1 SGHRS, CDR2 YFSETQ. The CDR3 runs 12 residues. The V gene lost 4 bases and the J gene lost 3 bases, with 8 bases spanning the gap. CDR3 nucleotide sequence: TGCGCCAGCAGCGGCCAGGGCTACGAGCAGTACTTC. This encodes CASSGQGYEQYF. Supplemented by reference TRBV5-1 and TRBJ2-7, the full variable domain reads KAGVTQTPRYLIKTRGQQVTLSCSPISGHRSVSWYQQTPGQGLQFLFEYFSETQRNKGNFPGRFSGRQFSNSRSEMNVSTLELGDSALYLCASSGQGYEQYFGPGTRLTVT.

This chain joins TRBV5-5 and TRBJ2-7; unclear D gene. The V gene's germline CDR1 is SGHKS and CDR2 YYEKEE (reference sequence). The CDR3 has 13 amino acids. Trimming left V 3 bases short and J 5 bases short, with 12 bases between. The DNA of the CDR3 is TGTGCCAGCAGCTCTAGTGGCTGGAACGAGCAGTACTTC. This gives the protein CASSSSGWNEQYF.

This clone has only one observation. Other DNA sequences in this specimen translate into the identical CDR3. The chain's CDR3 is CASSFPGTDTQYF. The CDR3 coding sequence is TGCGCCAGCAGCTTTCCAGGGACGGATACGCAGTATTTT. The chain recombines TRBV5-1 with TRBJ2-3; D may match TRBD1 or TRBD2 (5 bases each). CDR1 SGHRS and CDR2 YFSETQ come from the germline V gene. The CDR3 has 13 amino acids. The V end was cut by 2 bases, the J end by 6 bases, with 10 bases between.

The chain couples TRBV27 to TRBJ2-2, with D perhaps being TRBD1 or TRBD2 (5 bases each). The CDR3 consists of 13 residues. Deletions cut 7 bases from V and 10 bases from J, with 16 bases between. Germline values: CDR1 MNHEY, CDR2 SMNVEV (reference sequence). For the CDR3, the DNA is TGTGCCAGCACCTTCGGGACCGCCGCGGAGCTGTTTTTT. Amino acids: CASTFGTAAELFF.

J is TRBJ2-7 and V is TRBV10-1; D is unclear. Germline CDR1 WNHNN, CDR2 SYGVQD (reference sequence). Between the trimmed V and J ends, which lost 3 bases and 7 bases, there was a span of 7 bases. The CDR3 sequence is 11 residues long. CDR3 loop: CASSDGREQYF. The CDR3 region has the DNA TGCGCCAGCAGTGACGGCCGGGAGCAGTACTTC.

The genes are TRBV18 and TRBJ1-1; tentatively, D is TRBD1 (5 bases). The ends were cut back, 0 bases at V and 5 bases at J, with 13 bases in the middle. The CDR3 spans 15 residues. Germline loops: CDR1 KGHSH, CDR2 LQKENI. The CDR3 sequence: CASSPPMGVGTEAFF. The CDR3 DNA sequence: TGTGCCAGCTCACCACCGATGGGGGTGGGTACTGAAGCTTTCTTT.

The chain links TRBV7-2 to TRBJ2-3; no clear D. Trimming pared 2 bases from V and 6 bases from J, leaving 12 bases between. CDR3 length: 14 amino acids. The V gene's germline CDR1 is SGHTA and CDR2 FQGNSA. The CDR3 nucleotides are TGTGCCAGCAGCTTACTCCCTTTTAGGGATACGCAGTATTTT. Translating it yields CASSLLPFRDTQYF.

This chain links TRBV29-1 with TRBJ1-5, with D uncertain. The CDR3 is 17 amino acids. The germline CDR1 and CDR2 sequences are SQVTM and ANQGSEA. V dropped 8 bases and J dropped 2 bases, with 25 bases sitting between them. CDR3 amino acids: CSPGVGLCSSGNQPQHF. The CDR3 bases are TGCAGCCCTGGCGTTGGCCTGTGTTCGAGTGGCAATCAGCCCCAGCATTTT.

The chain employs TRBV4-3 and TRBJ2-1; maybe TRBD2 (5 bases). Germline V lookup: CDR1 LGHNA, CDR2 YSLEER. Trimming stripped 1 base from V and 9 bases from J, with 16 bases between. The CDR3 runs 15 residues. CDR3 DNA sequence: TGCGCCAGCAGCCAAGGCGGAGGCGCCCCCACTGAGCAGTTCTTC. Encoded protein: CASSQGGGAPTEQFF.

Of note for this clone: Other DNA sequences in the sample encode the same CDR3. The chain combines TRBV18 with TRBJ2-1; D uncertain. V was pared by 3 bases and J by 8 bases, with 5 bases between. CDR3 length: 11 residues. Germline V gives CDR1 KGHSH, CDR2 LQKENI. The CDR3, as DNA: TGTGCCAGCTCACCCCTCGATGAGCAGTTCTTC. It yields the protein CASSPLDEQFF.

The DNA of the CDR3 is TGTGCCAGCATGGGACCCGACACAGATACGCAGTATTTT. This gives the protein CASMGPDTDTQYF. The chain combines TRBV2 with TRBJ2-3; D is possibly TRBD1 or TRBD2 (5 bases each). This CDR3 is 13 amino acids long. Trimming pared 7 bases from V and 2 bases from J, leaving 10 bases between. In germline, CDR1 is SNHLY, CDR2 FYNNEI.

The V and J genes are TRBV5-1 and TRBJ2-3; possibly TRBD2 for D (6 bases). CDR1 is SGHRS and CDR2 is YFSETQ in the germline V gene. The CDR3 contains 13 residues. V shed 5 bases and J shed 4 bases, with 11 bases lying between them. CDR3 loop: CASRDGTADTQYF. As DNA, the CDR3 is TGCGCCAGCAGAGACGGGACTGCAGATACGCAGTATTTT.

The chain joins TRBV30 to TRBJ1-1; a weak D match, TRBD1 (6 bases). CDR3 length equals 13 residues. Germline-derived CDR1 and CDR2 are GTSNPN and SVGIG (reference sequence). V lost 8 bases to trimming and J lost 3 bases, with 16 bases between them. CDR3 amino acids: CARRGAPYTEAFF. CDR3 coding DNA: TGTGCCCGTAGGGGGGCTCCCTACACTGAAGCTTTCTTT.

This chain uses TRBV2 with TRBJ2-5; 7 bases line up with TRBD1. Germline CDR1 SNHLY, CDR2 FYNNEI. This CDR3 spans 18 amino acids. V trimming: 4 bases; J trimming: 7 bases; junction bases outside the gene matches: 21. CDR3 amino acids: CASSVGPLVGVPGGTQYF. The CDR3 nucleotides read TGTGCCAGCAGTGTGGGACCCTTAGTCGGAGTCCCAGGGGGGACCCAGTACTTC.

V is TRBV14 and J is TRBJ2-3; 9 positions match TRBD2. From germline, CDR1 is SGHDN and CDR2 FVKESK. Germline trimming cut 1 base from V and 5 bases from J; bases unmatched to any gene: 10. The CDR3 has 17 amino acids. In DNA, the CDR3 is TGTGCCAGCAGCCAAGTCGCCGGCCTAGCGGGGAGAGATACGCAGTATTTT. The encoded protein is CASSQVAGLAGRDTQYF.

V is TRBV28 and J is TRBJ1-4, with D perhaps matching TRBD1 (6 bases). CDR1 is MDHEN, CDR2 SYDVKM, per germline. V gave up 4 bases and J gave up 0 bases, with 15 bases separating them. The length of the CDR3 is 17 residues. The CDR3 region is CASSSNRVAATNEKLFF. CDR3 bases: TGTGCCAGCAGTTCCAACAGGGTAGCGGCAACTAATGAAAAACTGTTTTTT.

On this clone: Other nucleotide sequences from this sample produce the same CDR3. V is TRBV28 and J is TRBJ1-2; 7 bases match TRBD1. Germline CDR1 reads MDHEN; CDR2 reads SYDVKM. V gave up 5 bases and J gave up 2 bases; unmatched junction bases: 5. CDR3 length equals 14 residues. CDR3 sequence: CASSPPGQNYGYTF. In DNA, the CDR3 is TGTGCCAGCAGTCCACCGGGACAGAACTATGGCTACACCTTC.

The V gene is TRBV4-3, the J gene TRBJ2-1; perhaps TRBD1 as D (6 bases). The CDR3 has 14 residues. V lost 1 base to trimming and J lost 8 bases, with 12 bases between them. Germline lookup yields CDR1 LGHNA and CDR2 YSLEER. The CDR3 reads CASSQVGAGDEQFF. DNA for the CDR3: TGCGCCAGCAGCCAAGTGGGGGCCGGCGATGAGCAGTTCTTC.

The rearrangement joins TRBV7-3 to TRBJ2-2; 10 bases agree with TRBD1. After removal of 2 bases from V and 1 base from J, the junction contained 1 base not matched to a gene. CDR3 length: 16 residues. Germline CDR1 and CDR2: SGHTA and FQGTGA. The CDR3 DNA reads as TGTGCCAGCAGCTTAGGGACAGGGGTGAACACCGGGGAGCTGTTTTTT. Translated, it gives CASSLGTGVNTGELFF. Supplemented by reference TRBV7-3 and TRBJ2-2, the full variable domain reads GAGVSQTPSNKVTEKGKYVELRCDPISGHTALYWYRQSLGQGPEFLIYFQGTGAADDSGLPNDRFFAVRPEGSVSTLKIQRTERGDSAVYLCASSLGTGVNTGELFFGEGSRLTVL.

The V call is TRBV7-9, the J call TRBJ2-4; D assignment may be TRBD1 or TRBD2 (5 bases each). V shed 5 bases and J shed 6 bases, with 23 bases lying between them. The CDR3 is made up of 17 amino acids. The germline gives CDR1 SEHNR, CDR2 FQNEAQ (reference sequence). CDR3 nucleotide sequence: TGTGCCAGCAGCCTTTTCTCAGGGACCCTTCGAGGAAACATTCAGTACTTC. This sequence encodes CASSLFSGTLRGNIQYF.

The rearrangement joins TRBV2 to TRBJ2-5, with D possibly matching TRBD2 (6 bases). Trimming left V 5 bases short and J 2 bases short, with 18 bases between. The germline V gene encodes CDR1 SNHLY and CDR2 FYNNEI. The CDR3 consists of 16 residues. The DNA for the CDR3 is TGTGCCAGCAGTCTCGAAAGGGGAGGCCAGCAAGAGACCCAGTACTTC. This gives the protein CASSLERGGQQETQYF.

This chain joins TRBV18 and TRBJ1-1, with D unresolved. Germline V gene sequence: CDR1 KGHSH, CDR2 LQKENI. The V end lost 4 bases, the J end lost 4 bases, and 7 bases lay between the germline ends. The CDR3 contains 12 residues. CDR3 sequence reads: CASSLGSTEAFF. The CDR3 coding sequence is TGTGCCAGCTCACTGGGATCCACTGAAGCTTTCTTT.

This clone was seen a few times. V gene TRBV6-1 combines with J gene TRBJ2-7; D unclear. The CDR3 has 13 amino acids. V was pared by 7 bases and J by 0 bases, with 10 bases between. CDR1 and CDR2 from the germline V gene are MNHNS and SASEGT. CDR3 coding DNA: TGTGCCAGCATTGGTGCATTCTCCTACGAGCAGTACTTC. This gives the protein CASIGAFSYEQYF.

V gene TRBV6-6 combines with J gene TRBJ2-5; 10 bases are shared with TRBD2. The germline CDR1 and CDR2 sequences are MNHNY and SVGAGI (reference sequence). This CDR3 has 16 amino acids. Trimming cost V 6 bases and J 0 bases; bases outside gene matches: 7. The CDR3 sequence is CASSYRAGGDQETQYF. In DNA, the CDR3 is TGTGCCAGCAGCTATAGAGCGGGGGGGGACCAAGAGACCCAGTACTTC.

This clone was observed a single time. This chain uses TRBV30 with TRBJ2-1; tentative D call: TRBD1 (5 bases). Germline V gene sequence: CDR1 GTSNPN, CDR2 SVGIG (reference sequence). This CDR3 has 14 residues. Trimming stripped 7 bases from V and 0 bases from J, with 13 bases between. The CDR3 DNA sequence: TGTGCCTACAGGACCGTTAGCTCCTACAATGAGCAGTTCTTC. Protein: CAYRTVSSYNEQFF. Filled out from reference TRBV30 and TRBJ2-1, the complete variable domain reads SQTIHQWPATLVQPVGSPLSLECTVEGTSNPNLYWYRQAAGRGLQLLFYSVGIGQISSEVPQNLSASRPQDRQFILSSKKLLLSDSGFYLCAYRTVSSYNEQFFGPGTRLTVL.